This T cell receptor (beta chain) came from a study of blood T cell repertoires in COVID-19. Background on the study: Sites across the United States, Italy and Spain contributed samples from acute and convalescent COVID-19. PBMCs, B-cell-depleted T cells, or T cells were the source of the cDNA or gDNA that made up the material.

Trimming cost V 2 bases and J 3 bases; bases outside gene matches: 3. This CDR3 is 14 amino acids long. Germline CDR1 ENHRY, CDR2 SYGVKD. Original processing methods: How many nucleated cells were present was estimated from reference gene primer amplification. Repertoires were generated with immunoSEQ multiplex PCR, while TCRdb's copy carries only in-frame clones and drops some. Clone size and the V and J calls come from that table; the DNA yielded D and trimming. The table shows roughly 120,000 clones, with around 87% occurring only once. This clonotype was obtained from a woman in her 70s with acute or convalescent COVID-19. The chain is built from TRBV10-3 and TRBJ1-1; 7 nucleotides align to TRBD1. Sequencing was carried out using peripheral blood. The CDR3 sequence is CAISERGQDTEAFF. As DNA, the CDR3 is TGTGCCATCAGTGAGAGGGGGCAAGACACTGAAGCTTTCTTT.